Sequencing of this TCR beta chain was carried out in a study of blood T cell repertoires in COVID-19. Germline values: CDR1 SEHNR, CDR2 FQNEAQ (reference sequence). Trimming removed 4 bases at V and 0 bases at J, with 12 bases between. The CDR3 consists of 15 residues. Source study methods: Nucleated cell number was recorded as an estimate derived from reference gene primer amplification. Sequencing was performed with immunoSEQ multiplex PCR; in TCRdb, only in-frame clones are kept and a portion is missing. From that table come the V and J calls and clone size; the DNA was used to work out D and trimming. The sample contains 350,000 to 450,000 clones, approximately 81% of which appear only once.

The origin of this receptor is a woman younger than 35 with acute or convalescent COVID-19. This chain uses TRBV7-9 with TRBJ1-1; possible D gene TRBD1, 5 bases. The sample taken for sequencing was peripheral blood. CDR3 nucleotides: TGTGCCAGCAGCTCAGGCCTGGGGCTGAACACTGAAGCTTTCTTT. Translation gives CASSSGLGLNTEAFF.